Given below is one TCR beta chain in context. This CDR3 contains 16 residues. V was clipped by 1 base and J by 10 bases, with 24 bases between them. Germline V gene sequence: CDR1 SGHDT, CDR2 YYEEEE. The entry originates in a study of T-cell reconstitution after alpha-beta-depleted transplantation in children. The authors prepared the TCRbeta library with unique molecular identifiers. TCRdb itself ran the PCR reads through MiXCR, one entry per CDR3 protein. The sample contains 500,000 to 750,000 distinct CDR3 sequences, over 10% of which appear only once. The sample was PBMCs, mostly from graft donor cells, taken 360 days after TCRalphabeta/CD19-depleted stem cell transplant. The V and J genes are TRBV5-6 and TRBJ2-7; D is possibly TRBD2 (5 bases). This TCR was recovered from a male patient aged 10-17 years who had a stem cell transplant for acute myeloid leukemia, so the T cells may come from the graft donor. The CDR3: CASSLFEGPMVLEQYF. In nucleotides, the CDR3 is TGTGCCAGCAGCTTGTTTGAGGGTCCTATGGTCCTAGAACAGTACTTC.